Below, one T cell receptor (beta chain) is given with its context. Its specificity is not known. Produced via immunoSEQ multiplex PCR; TCRdb's table is partial and in-frame only. The table includes nearly 30,000 clones, 65% to 85% detected once. These data come from a study of STAT5B mutations in CD4+ large granular lymphocyte leukemia. General study points: Top patient clones used TRBV06 genes more often: 8/27 versus 2/35 in controls. Without putative leukemic clones, patient CD4-sorted repertoires remained more clonal than healthy CD4+ repertoires.

CDR1 is KGHSH and CDR2 is LQKENI in the germline V gene. V lost 0 bases and J 11 bases, leaving 10 bases between the germline ends. The length of the CDR3 is 12 residues. Sequenced sample: CD4+ T cells from blood buffy coats. The sequence was collected from a human donor in good health. The V call is TRBV18, the J call TRBJ1-1, with D perhaps matching TRBD1 (6 bases). The CDR3: CASSPPGARAFF. The CDR3 coding sequence is TGTGCCAGCTCACCACCGGGGGCGCGGGCTTTCTTT.